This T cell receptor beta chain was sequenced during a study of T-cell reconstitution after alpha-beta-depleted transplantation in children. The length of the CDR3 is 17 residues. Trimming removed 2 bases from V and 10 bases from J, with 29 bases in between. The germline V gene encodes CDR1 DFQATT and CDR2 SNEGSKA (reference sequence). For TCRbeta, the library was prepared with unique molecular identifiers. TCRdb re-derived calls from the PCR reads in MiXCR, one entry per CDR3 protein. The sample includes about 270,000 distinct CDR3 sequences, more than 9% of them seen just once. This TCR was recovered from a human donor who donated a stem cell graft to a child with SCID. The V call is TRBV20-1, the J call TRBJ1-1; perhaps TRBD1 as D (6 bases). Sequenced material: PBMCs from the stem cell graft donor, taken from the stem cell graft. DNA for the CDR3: TGCAGTGCTAGATACGGGGGGACCGGGACAAGGAATTTGGTAGCTTTCTTT. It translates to CSARYGGTGTRNLVAFF.